This T cell receptor beta chain emerged from a study of blood T cell repertoires in COVID-19. Germline V CDR1 and CDR2: MNHEY, SMNVEV (reference sequence). The CDR3 runs to 13 residues. V lost 6 bases, J lost 1 base, and 10 bases lay in between. Libraries were prepared by immunoSEQ multiplex PCR; TCRdb keeps only in-frame clonotypes and omits some of them. This table holds tens of thousands of clones, around 90% found once. The receptor was isolated from a woman at least 80 years old with active COVID-19. The chain uses TRBV27 and TRBJ2-7, with no clear D. The sample was peripheral blood. The CDR3 protein is CASSGRSSYEQYF. CDR3 in DNA: TGTGCCAGCAGCGGTAGGAGTTCCTACGAGCAGTACTTC.